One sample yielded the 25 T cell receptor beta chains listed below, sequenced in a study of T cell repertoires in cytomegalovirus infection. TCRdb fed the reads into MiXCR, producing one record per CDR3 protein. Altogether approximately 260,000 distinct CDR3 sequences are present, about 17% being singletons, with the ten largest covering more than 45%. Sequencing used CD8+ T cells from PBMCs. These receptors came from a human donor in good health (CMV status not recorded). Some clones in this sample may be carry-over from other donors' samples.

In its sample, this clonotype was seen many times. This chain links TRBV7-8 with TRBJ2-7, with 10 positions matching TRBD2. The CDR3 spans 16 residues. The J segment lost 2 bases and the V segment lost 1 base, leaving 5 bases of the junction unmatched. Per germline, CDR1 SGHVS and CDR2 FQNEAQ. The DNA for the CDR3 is TGTGCCAGCAGCTTAGTTCCTAGCGGGGGAGCCTACGAGCAGTACTTC. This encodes CASSLVPSGGAYEQYF.

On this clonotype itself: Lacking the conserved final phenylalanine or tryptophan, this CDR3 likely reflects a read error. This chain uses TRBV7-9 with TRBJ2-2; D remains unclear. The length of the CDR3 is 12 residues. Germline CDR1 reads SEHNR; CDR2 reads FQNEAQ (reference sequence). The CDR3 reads CASSENSGELFV. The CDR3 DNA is TGTGCCAGCAGCGAGAACAGCGGGGAGCTGTTTGTT.

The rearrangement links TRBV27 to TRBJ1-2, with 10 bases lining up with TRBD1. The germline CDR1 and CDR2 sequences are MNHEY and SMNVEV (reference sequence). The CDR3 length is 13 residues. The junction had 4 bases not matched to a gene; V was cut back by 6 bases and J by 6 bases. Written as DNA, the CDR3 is TGTGCCAGCAGACTGGGACAGGGGAATGGCTACACCTTC. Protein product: CASRLGQGNGYTF.

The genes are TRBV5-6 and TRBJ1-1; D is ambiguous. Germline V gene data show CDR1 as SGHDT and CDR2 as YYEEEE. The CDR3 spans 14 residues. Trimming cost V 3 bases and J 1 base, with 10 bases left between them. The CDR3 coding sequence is TGTGCCAGCAGCTCCCCCCGAAGGAACACTGAAGCTTTCTTT. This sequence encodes CASSSPRRNTEAFF.

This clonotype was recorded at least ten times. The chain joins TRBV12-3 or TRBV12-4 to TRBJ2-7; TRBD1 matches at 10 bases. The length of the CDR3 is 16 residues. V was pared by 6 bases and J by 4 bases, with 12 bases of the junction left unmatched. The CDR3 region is CASSTEGQGSAYEQYF. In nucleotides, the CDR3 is TGTGCCAGCAGCACCGAGGGACAGGGGAGTGCGTACGAGCAGTACTTC.

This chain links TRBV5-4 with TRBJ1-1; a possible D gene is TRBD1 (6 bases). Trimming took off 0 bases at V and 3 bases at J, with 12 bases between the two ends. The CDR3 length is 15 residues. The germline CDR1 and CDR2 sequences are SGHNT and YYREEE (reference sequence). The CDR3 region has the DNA TGTGCCAGCAGCTTGGGCCAGGGGATGGACACTGAAGCTTTCTTT. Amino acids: CASSLGQGMDTEAFF.

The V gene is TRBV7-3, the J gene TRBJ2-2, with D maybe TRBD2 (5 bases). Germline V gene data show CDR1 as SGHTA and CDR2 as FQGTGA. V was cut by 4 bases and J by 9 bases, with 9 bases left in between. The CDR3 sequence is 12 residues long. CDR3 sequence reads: CASSSGNRELFF. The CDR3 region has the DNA TGTGCCAGCAGCTCGGGGAACCGGGAGCTGTTTTTT.

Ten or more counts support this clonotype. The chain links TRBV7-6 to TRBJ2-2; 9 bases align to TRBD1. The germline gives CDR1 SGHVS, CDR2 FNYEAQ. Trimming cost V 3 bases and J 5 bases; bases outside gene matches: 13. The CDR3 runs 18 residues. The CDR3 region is CASSFPKSGTGITGELFF. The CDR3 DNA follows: TGTGCCAGCAGCTTCCCCAAATCCGGGACAGGGATTACCGGGGAGCTGTTTTTT.

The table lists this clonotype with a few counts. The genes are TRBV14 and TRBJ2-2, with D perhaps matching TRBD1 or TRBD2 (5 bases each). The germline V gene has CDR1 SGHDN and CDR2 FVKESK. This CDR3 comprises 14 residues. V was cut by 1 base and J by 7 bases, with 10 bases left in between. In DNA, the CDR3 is TGTGCCAGCAGCCAAGGAGGGGTCCTCGGGGAGCTGTTTTTT. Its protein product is CASSQGGVLGELFF.

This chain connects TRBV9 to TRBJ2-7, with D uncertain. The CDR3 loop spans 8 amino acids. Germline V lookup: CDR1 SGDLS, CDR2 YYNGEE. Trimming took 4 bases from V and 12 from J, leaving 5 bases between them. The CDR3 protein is CASSKGYF. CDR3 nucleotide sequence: TGTGCCAGCAGCAAGGGGTACTTC.

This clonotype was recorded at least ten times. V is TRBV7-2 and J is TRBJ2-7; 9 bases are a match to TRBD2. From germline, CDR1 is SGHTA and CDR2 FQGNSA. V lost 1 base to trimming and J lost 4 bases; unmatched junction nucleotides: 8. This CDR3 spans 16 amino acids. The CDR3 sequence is CASSLETWTSVYEQYF. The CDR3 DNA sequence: TGTGCCAGCAGCTTAGAAACCTGGACTAGCGTATACGAGCAGTACTTC.

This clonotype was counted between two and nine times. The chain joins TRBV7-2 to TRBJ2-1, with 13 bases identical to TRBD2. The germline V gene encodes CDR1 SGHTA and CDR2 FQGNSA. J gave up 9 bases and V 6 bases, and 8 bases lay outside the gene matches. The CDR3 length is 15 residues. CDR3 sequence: CASSETSGGAGEQFF. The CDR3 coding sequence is TGTGCCAGCAGTGAAACTAGCGGGGGGGCCGGTGAGCAGTTCTTC. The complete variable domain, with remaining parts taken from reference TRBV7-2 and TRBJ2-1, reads GAGVSQSPSNKVTEKGKDVELRCDPISGHTALYWYRQSLGQGLEFLIYFQGNSAPDKSGLPSDRFSAERTGGSVSTLTIQRTQQEDSAVYLCASSETSGGAGEQFFGPGTRLTVL.

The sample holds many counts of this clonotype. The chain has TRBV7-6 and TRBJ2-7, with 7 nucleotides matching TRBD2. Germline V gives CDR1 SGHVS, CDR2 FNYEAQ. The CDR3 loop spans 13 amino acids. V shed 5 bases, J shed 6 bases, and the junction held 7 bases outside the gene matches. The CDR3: CASSVGAGVEQYF. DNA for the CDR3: TGTGCCAGCAGCGTAGGGGCGGGGGTCGAGCAGTACTTC.

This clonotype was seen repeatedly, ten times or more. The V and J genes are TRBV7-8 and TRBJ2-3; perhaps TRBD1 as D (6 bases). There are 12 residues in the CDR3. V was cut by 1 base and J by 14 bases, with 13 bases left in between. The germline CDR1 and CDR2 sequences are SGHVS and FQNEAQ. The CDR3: CASSLGSGVWYF. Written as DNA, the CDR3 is TGTGCCAGCAGCTTAGGGTCAGGGGTGTGGTATTTT. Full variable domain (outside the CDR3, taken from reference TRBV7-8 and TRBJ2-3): GAGVSQSPRYKVAKRGQDVALRCDPISGHVSLFWYQQALGQGPEFLTYFQNEAQLDKSGLPSDRFFAERPEGSVSTLKIQRTQQEDSAVYLCASSLGSGVWYFGPGTRLTVL.

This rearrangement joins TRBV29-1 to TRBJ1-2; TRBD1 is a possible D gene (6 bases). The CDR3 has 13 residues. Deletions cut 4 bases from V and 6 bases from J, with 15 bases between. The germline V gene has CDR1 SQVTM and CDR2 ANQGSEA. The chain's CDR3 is CSVAQGGVHGYTF. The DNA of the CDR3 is TGCAGCGTTGCCCAAGGGGGGGTGCATGGCTACACCTTC.

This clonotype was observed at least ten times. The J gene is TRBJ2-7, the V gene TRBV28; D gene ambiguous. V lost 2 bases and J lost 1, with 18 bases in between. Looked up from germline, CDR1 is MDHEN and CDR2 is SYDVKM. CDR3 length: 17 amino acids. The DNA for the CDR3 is TGTGCCAGCAGTTTAGAGTTCCTTACAGACCGTTCCTACGAGCAGTACTTC. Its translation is CASSLEFLTDRSYEQYF.

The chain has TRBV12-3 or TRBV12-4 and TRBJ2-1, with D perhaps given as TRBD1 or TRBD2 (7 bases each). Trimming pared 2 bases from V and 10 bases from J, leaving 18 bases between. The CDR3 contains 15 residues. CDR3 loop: CASSLWAGGGREQFF. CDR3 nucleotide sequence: TGTGCCAGCAGTTTATGGGCAGGGGGGGGTCGGGAGCAGTTCTTC.

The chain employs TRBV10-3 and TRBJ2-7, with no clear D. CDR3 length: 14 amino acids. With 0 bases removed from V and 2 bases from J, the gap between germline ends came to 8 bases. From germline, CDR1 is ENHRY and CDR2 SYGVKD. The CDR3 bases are TGTGCCATCAGTGAGTCTACCAGGCCCTACGAGCAGTACTTC. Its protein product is CAISESTRPYEQYF.

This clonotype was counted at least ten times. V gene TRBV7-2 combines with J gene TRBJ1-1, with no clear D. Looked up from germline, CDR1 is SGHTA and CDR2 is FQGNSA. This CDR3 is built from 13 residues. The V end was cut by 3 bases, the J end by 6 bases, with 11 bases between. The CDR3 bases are TGTGCCAGCAGCTTCCTCACGGACGCTGAAGCTTTCTTT. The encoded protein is CASSFLTDAEAFF.

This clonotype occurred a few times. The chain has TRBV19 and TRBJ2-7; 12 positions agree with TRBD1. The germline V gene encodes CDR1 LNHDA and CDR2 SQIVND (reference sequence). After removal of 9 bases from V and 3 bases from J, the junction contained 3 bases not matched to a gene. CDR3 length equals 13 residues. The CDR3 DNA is TGTGCCAGCGGGACAGGGGGCGTCTACGAGCAGTACTTC. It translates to CASGTGGVYEQYF.

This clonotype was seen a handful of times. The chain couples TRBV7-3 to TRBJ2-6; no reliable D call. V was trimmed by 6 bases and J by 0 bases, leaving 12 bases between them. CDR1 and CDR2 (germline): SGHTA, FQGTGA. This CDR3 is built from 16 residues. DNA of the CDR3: TGTGCCAGCAGTCTCGGCGTCCTCTCTGGGGCCAACGTCCTGACTTTC. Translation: CASSLGVLSGANVLTF.

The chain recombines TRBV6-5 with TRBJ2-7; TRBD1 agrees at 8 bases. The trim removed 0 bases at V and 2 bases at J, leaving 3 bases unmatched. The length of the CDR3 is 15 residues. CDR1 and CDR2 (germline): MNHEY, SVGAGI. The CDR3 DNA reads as TGTGCCAGCAGTTACTCTGTGACAGGGGCCTACGAGCAGTACTTC. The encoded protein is CASSYSVTGAYEQYF.

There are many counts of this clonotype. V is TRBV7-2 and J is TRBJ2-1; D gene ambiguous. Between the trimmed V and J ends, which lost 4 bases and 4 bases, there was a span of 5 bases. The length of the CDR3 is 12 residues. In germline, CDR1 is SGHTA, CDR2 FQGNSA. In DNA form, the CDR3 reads TGTGCCAGCAGCTGGCCATACAATGAGCAGTTCTTC. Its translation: CASSWPYNEQFF.

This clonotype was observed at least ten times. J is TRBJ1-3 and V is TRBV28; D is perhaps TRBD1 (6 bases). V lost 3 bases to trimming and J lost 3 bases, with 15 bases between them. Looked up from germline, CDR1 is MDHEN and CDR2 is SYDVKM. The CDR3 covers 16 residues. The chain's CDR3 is CASSLEQGEIGNTIYF. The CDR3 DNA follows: TGTGCCAGCAGTTTGGAACAGGGAGAGATTGGAAACACCATATATTTT.

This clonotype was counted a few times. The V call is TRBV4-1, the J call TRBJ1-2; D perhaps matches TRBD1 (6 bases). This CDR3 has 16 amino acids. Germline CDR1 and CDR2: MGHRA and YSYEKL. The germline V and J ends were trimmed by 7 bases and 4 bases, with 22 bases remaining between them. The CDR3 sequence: CASTKGDGGRSYGYTF. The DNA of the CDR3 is TGCGCCAGCACCAAAGGGGATGGGGGGCGAAGCTATGGCTACACCTTC.